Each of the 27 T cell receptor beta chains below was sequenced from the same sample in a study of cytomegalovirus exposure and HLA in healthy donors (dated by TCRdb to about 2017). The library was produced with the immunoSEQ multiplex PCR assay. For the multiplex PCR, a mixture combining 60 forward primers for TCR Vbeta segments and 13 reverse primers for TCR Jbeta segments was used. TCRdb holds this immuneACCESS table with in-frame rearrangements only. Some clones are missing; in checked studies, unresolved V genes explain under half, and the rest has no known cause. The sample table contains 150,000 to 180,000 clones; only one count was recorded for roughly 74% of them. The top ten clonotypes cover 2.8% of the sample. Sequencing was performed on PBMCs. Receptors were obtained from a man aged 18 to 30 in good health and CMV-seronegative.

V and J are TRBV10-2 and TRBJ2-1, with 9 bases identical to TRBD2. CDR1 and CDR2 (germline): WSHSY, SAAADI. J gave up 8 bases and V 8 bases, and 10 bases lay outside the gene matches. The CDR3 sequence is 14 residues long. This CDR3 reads CASQWRGGGDEQFF. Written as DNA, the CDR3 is TGCGCCAGCCAATGGCGGGGGGGCGGAGATGAGCAGTTCTTC.

DNA for the CDR3: TGTGCCAGCAGCCAAAGCGGGGGGGCTAACACCGGGGAGCTGTTTTTT. This translates into CASSQSGGANTGELFF. The chain couples TRBV9 to TRBJ2-2; 10 nucleotides agree with TRBD2. The trim removed 4 bases at V and 2 bases at J, leaving 5 bases unmatched. The CDR3 is 16 amino acids. CDR1 and CDR2 (germline): SGDLS, YYNGEE.

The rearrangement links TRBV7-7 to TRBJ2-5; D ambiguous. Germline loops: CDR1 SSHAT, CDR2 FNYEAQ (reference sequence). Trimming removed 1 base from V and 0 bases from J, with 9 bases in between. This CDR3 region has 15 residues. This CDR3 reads CASSLGSVNQETQYF. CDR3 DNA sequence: TGTGCCAGCAGCTTAGGTTCAGTCAACCAAGAGACCCAGTACTTC.

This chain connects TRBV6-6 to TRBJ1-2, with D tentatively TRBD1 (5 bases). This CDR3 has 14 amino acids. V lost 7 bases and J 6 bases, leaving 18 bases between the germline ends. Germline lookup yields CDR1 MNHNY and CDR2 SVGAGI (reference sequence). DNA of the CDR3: TGTGCCAGCACCGACTTAGGGGAGGGCAATGGCTACACCTTC. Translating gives CASTDLGEGNGYTF.

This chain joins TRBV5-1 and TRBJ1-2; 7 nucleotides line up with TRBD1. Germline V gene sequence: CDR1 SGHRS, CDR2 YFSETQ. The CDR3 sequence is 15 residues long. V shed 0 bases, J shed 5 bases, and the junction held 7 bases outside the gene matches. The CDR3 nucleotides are TGCGCCAGCAGCTTGGGGAAACAGGGGATGTATGGCTACACCTTC. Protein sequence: CASSLGKQGMYGYTF.

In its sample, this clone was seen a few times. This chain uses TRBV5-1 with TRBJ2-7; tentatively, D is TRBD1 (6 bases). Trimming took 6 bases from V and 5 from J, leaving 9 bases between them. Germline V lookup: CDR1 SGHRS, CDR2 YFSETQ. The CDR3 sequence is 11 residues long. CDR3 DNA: TGCGCCAGCACCGCAGGGGACGAGCAGTACTTC. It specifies CASTAGDEQYF. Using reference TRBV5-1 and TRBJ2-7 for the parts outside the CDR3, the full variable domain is KAGVTQTPRYLIKTRGQQVTLSCSPISGHRSVSWYQQTPGQGLQFLFEYFSETQRNKGNFPGRFSGRQFSNSRSEMNVSTLELGDSALYLCASTAGDEQYFGPGTRLTVT.

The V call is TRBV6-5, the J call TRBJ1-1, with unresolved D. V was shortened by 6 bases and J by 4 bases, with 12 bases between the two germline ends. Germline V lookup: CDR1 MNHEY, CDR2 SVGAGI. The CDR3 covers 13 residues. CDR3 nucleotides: TGTGCCAGCAGCCTCCGCGTCGTCACTGAAGCTTTCTTT. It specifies CASSLRVVTEAFF.

This CDR3 reads CASSGTETGNTEAFF. CDR3 nucleotides: TGTGCCAGCAGTGGAACGGAAACAGGGAACACTGAAGCTTTCTTT. V is TRBV6-1 and J is TRBJ1-1; possibly TRBD1 for D (5 bases). Between the trimmed V and J ends, which lost 4 bases and 1 base, there was a span of 13 bases. Germline CDR1 and CDR2: MNHNS and SASEGT. The CDR3 spans 15 residues.

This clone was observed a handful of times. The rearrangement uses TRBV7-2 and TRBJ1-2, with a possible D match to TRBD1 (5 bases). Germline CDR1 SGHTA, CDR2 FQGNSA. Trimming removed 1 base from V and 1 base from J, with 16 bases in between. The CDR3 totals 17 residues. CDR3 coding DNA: TGTGCCAGCAGCTTAGGACTAGCCTGGGGCGGTAACTATGGCTACACCTTC. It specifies CASSLGLAWGGNYGYTF.

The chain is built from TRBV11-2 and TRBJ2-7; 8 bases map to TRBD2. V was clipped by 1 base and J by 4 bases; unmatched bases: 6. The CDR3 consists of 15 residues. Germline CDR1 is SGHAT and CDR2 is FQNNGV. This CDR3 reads CASSLGTSRGYEQYV. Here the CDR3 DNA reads TGTGCCAGCAGCTTAGGGACTAGCCGGGGGTACGAGCAGTACGTC.

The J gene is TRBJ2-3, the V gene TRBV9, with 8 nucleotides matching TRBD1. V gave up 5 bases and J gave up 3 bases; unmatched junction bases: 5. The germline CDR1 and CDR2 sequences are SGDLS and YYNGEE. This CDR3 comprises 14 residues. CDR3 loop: CASRTGEGTDTQYF. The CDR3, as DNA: TGTGCCAGCAGGACAGGGGAAGGGACAGATACGCAGTATTTT.

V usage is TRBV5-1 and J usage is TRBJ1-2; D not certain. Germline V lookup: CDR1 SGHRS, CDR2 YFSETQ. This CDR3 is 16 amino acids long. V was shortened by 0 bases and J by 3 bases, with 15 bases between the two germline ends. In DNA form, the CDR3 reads TGCGCCAGCAGCTTGGCAAGGGAGGGATCCTACTATGGCTACACCTTC. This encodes CASSLAREGSYYGYTF.

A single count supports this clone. The CDR3 coding sequence is TGTGCCAGCAGCTTAGTCGCGGGTCAGGAAGCTTTCTTT. It yields the protein CASSLVAGQEAFF. The chain couples TRBV7-8 to TRBJ1-1; D not resolved. Trimming pared 1 base from V and 8 bases from J, leaving 11 bases between. The CDR3 totals 13 residues. Germline V gene lookup returns CDR1 SGHVS and CDR2 FQNEAQ.

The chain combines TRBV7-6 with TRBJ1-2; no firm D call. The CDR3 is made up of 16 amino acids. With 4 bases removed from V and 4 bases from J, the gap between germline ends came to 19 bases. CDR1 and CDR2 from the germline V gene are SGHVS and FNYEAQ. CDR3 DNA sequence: TGTGCCAGCAGCTCATCCTGGACTTCCGACCCCTATGGCTACACCTTC. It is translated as CASSSSWTSDPYGYTF.

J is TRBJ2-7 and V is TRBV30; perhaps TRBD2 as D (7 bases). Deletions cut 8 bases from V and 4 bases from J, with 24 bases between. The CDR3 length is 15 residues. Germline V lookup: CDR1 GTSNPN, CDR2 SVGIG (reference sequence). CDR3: CAIGGSAGAVYEQYF. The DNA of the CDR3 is TGTGCCATCGGGGGGTCGGCGGGGGCAGTGTACGAGCAGTACTTC.

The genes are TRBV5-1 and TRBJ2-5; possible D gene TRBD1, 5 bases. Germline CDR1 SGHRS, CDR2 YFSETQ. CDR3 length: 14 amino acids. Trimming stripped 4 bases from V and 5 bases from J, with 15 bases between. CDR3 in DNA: TGCGCCAGCAGCGGCTCAGGGTCGGAGGAGACCCAGTACTTC. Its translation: CASSGSGSEETQYF.

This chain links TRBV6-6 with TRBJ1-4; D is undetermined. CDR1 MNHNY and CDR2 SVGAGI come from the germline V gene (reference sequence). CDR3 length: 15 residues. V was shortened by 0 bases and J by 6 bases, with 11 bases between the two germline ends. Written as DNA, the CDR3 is TGTGCCAGCAGTTACTCGTGGCAGAACCATGAAAAACTGTTTTTT. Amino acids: CASSYSWQNHEKLFF.

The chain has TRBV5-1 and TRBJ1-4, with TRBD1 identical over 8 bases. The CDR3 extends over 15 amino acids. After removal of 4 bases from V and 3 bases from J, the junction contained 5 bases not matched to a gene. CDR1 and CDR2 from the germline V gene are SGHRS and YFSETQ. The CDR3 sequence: CASSQTGAPNEKLFF. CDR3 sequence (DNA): TGCGCCAGCAGCCAGACAGGGGCTCCTAATGAAAAACTGTTTTTT. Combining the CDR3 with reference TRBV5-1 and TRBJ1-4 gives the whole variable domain KAGVTQTPRYLIKTRGQQVTLSCSPISGHRSVSWYQQTPGQGLQFLFEYFSETQRNKGNFPGRFSGRQFSNSRSEMNVSTLELGDSALYLCASSQTGAPNEKLFFGSGTQLSVL.

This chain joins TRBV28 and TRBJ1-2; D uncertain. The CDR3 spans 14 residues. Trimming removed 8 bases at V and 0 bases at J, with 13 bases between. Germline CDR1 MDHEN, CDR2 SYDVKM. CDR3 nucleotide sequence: TGTGCCAGCGTATCCACGAGTCCTAACTATGGCTACACCTTC. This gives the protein CASVSTSPNYGYTF.

CDR3 residues: CAWSLGTGGPEAFF. CDR3 DNA: TGTGCCTGGAGTCTGGGGACGGGGGGCCCTGAAGCTTTCTTT. The rearrangement uses TRBV30 and TRBJ1-1, with D tentatively TRBD1 (6 bases). Trimming left V 2 bases short and J 6 bases short, with 16 bases between. This CDR3 spans 14 amino acids. Germline V lookup: CDR1 GTSNPN, CDR2 SVGIG (reference sequence).

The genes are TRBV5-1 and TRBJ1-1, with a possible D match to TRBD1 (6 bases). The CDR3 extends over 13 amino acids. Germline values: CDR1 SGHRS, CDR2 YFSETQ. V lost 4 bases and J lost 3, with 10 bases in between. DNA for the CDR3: TGCGCCAGCAGCCAAACAGGGTACACTGAAGCTTTCTTT. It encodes CASSQTGYTEAFF. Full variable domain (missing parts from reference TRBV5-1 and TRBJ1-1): KAGVTQTPRYLIKTRGQQVTLSCSPISGHRSVSWYQQTPGQGLQFLFEYFSETQRNKGNFPGRFSGRQFSNSRSEMNVSTLELGDSALYLCASSQTGYTEAFFGQGTRLTVV.

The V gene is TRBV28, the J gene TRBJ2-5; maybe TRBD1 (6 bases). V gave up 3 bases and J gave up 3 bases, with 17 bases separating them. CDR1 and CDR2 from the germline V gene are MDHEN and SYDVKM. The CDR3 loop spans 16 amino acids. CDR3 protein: CASSLSGQYIKETQYF. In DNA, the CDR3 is TGTGCCAGCAGTTTGTCCGGACAGTACATTAAAGAGACCCAGTACTTC.

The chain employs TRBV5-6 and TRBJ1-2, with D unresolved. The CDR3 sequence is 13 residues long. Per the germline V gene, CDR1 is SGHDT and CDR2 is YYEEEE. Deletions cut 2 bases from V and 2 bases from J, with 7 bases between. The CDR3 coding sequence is TGTGCCAGCAGCTTTGATCAGAACTATGGCTACACCTTC. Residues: CASSFDQNYGYTF.

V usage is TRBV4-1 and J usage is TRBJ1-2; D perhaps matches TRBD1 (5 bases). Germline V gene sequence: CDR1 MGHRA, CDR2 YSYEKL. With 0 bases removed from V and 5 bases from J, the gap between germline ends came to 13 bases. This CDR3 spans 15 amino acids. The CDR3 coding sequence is TGCGCCAGCAGCCAAGAGGAGCCAGGGAGGTATGGCTACACCTTC. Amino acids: CASSQEEPGRYGYTF.

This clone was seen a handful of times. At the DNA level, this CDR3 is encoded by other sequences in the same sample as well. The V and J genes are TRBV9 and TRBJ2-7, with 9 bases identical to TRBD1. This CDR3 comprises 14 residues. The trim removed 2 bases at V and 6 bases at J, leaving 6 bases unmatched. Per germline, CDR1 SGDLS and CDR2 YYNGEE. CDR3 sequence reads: CASSVGTGLAEQYF. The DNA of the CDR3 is TGTGCCAGCAGCGTTGGGACAGGGCTAGCCGAGCAGTACTTC.

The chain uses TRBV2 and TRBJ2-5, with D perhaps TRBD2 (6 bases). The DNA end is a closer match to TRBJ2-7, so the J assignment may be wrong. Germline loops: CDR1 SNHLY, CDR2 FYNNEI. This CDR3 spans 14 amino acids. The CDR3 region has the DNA TGTGCCAGACTAGCTCCAGGACCTAGCTACGAGCAGTACTTC. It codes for CARLAPGPSYEQYF.

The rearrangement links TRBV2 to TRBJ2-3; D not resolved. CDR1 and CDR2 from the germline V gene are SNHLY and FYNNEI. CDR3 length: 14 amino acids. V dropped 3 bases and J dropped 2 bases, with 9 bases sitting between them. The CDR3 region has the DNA TGTGCCAGCAGTGACGGTTCTTACACAGATACGCAGTATTTT. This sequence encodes CASSDGSYTDTQYF.